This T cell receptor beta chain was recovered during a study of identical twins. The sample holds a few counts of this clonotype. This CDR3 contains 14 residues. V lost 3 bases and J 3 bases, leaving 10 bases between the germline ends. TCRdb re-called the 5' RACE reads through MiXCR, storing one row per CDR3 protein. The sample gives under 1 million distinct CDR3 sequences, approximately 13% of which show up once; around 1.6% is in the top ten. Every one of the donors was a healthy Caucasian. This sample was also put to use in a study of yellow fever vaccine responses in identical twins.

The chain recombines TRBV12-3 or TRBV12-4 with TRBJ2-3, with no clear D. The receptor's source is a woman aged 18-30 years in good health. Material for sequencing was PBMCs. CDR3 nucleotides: TGTGCCAGCAGTTTTCGGCCGAAGACAGATACGCAGTATTTT. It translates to CASSFRPKTDTQYF.